Included here is one T cell receptor beta chain sequence, with context. The antigen is undetermined. Amplification of TCR beta CDR3 regions was performed using RNA transcripts as template. Initially, a first-round RT-PCR of the TCR CDR3 employed the HTBI primer set. TCRdb reanalysed the multiplex PCR reads using MiXCR and keeps one entry per CDR3 protein. The repertoire has about 360,000 distinct CDR3 sequences, roughly an eighth of them found once; the top ten carry 9.2%. CDR3 size: 14 residues. V lost 5 bases, J lost 2 bases, and 12 bases lay in between. Germline V gene data show CDR1 as SEHNR and CDR2 as FQNEAQ (reference sequence). The authors deemed Graves' hyperthyroidism stable absent ophthalmopathy progression within 18 months. The sample is drawn from a study of T cells in Graves' hyperthyroidism and ophthalmopathy. Findings of the study overall: Ophthalmopathy, as predicted by the model, came a median roughly 6.8 months after the prediction. Blood also held most thyroid clonotypes expanded beyond 0.001.

The chain carries TRBV7-9 and TRBJ1-2; a possible D gene is TRBD1 (6 bases). Sequenced sample: blood. The clonotype originates from a woman younger than 35 with Graves' hyperthyroidism. The CDR3 reads CASSHTGQNYGYTF. The CDR3 DNA reads as TGTGCCAGCAGCCATACAGGACAGAACTATGGCTACACCTTC.